The sequence of this T cell receptor (beta chain) was determined in a study of T-cell reconstitution after alpha-beta-depleted transplantation in children. This clonotype was found many times. Using unique molecular identifiers, the investigators prepared the TCRbeta library. TCRdb re-called the PCR reads with MiXCR, one entry per CDR3 protein. The sample carries about 610,000 distinct CDR3 sequences, 8% to 11% recorded once. Sequencing used PBMCs from the stem cell graft donor, obtained from the stem cell graft. The receptor comes from a human donor who donated a stem cell graft to a child with acute myeloid leukemia.

The CDR3 sequence is CSVEDLTSEQYF. CDR3 coding DNA: TGCAGCGTTGAAGATTTAACGTCGGAGCAGTACTTC. The chain couples TRBV29-1 to TRBJ2-7; D is unresolved. With 0 bases removed from V and 7 bases from J, the gap between germline ends came to 10 bases. The V gene's germline CDR1 is SQVTM and CDR2 ANQGSEA. The length of the CDR3 is 12 residues.